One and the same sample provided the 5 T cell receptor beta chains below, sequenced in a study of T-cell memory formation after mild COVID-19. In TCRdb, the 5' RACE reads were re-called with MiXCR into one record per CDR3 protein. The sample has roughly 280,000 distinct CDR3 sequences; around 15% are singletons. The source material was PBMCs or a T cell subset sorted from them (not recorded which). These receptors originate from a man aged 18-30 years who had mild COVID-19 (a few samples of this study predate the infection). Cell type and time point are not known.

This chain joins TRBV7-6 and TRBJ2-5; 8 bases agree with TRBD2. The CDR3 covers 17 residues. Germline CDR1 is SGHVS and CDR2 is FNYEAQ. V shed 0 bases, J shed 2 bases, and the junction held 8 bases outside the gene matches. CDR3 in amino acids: CASSLASERGRQETQYF. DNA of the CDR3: TGTGCCAGCAGCTTAGCGTCGGAGCGGGGGCGGCAAGAGACCCAGTACTTC.

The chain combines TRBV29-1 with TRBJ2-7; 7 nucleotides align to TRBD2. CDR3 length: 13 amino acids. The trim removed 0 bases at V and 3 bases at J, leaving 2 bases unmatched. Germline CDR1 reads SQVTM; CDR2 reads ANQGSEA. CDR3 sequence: CSVEEGGVYEQYF. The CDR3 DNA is TGCAGCGTTGAAGAGGGGGGGGTCTACGAGCAGTACTTC.

CDR3: CASRGGRYGYTF. The CDR3 coding sequence is TGCGCCAGCAGGGGCGGACGGTATGGCTACACCTTC. The chain has TRBV5-1 and TRBJ1-2; no firm D call. V was trimmed by 5 bases and J by 5 bases, leaving 10 bases between them. This CDR3 contains 12 residues. The germline V gene has CDR1 SGHRS and CDR2 YFSETQ.

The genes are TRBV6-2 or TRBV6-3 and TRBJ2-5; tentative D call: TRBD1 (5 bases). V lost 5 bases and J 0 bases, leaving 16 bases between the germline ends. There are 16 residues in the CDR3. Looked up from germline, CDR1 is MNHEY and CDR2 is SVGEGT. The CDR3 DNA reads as TGTGCCAGCAGTCCCCTCCCAGGGAAGTACCAAGAGACCCAGTACTTC. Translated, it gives CASSPLPGKYQETQYF.

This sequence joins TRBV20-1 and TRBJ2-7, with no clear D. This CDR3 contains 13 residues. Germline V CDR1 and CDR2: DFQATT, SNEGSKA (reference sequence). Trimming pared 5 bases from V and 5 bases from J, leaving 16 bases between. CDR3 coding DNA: TGCAGTGCTCCTAAAGATGGGGTCAACGAGCAGTACTTC. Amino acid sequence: CSAPKDGVNEQYF.